Each of the 21 T cell receptor beta chains below was sequenced from the same sample in a study of low-dose radiotherapy and immunotherapy resistance in tumors. The time point: before trial treatment. Primers targeting TRAV and TRBV primed first-strand cDNA, covering alpha and beta chains. TCR amplification involved about 21 PCR cycles with a constant-region primer and V-primer adapter. TCRdb redid the calling of the reads with MiXCR, one entry per CDR3 protein. The sample gives more than 70,000 distinct CDR3 sequences, roughly 31% of which show up once; around 10% is in the top ten. The starting material was PBMCs, obtained before treatment. Receptors were obtained from a female donor with ovarian cancer.

This clonotype was counted ten times or more. J is TRBJ2-5 and V is TRBV20-1; 7 nucleotides agree with TRBD1. V lost 0 bases and J lost 5; bases outside the gene matches: 9. This CDR3 region has 15 residues. CDR1 and CDR2 from the germline V gene are DFQATT and SNEGSKA (reference sequence). CDR3 region: CSARDNDRVGETQYF. In DNA form, the CDR3 reads TGCAGTGCTAGAGATAACGACAGGGTGGGGGAGACCCAGTACTTC.

The rearrangement joins TRBV5-6 to TRBJ1-4; TRBD1 agrees at 7 bases. With V trimmed by 0 bases and J by 8 bases, 1 base remained unmatched. CDR1 and CDR2 (germline): SGHDT, YYEEEE. The CDR3 loop spans 13 amino acids. CDR3 protein: CASSLETGEKLFF. The CDR3 DNA follows: TGTGCCAGCAGCTTGGAGACAGGGGAAAAACTGTTTTTT.

The V call is TRBV12-3 or TRBV12-4, the J call TRBJ2-7, with TRBD1 matching over 7 bases. With 2 bases clipped from V and 1 base from J, the junction kept 5 bases outside the gene matches. The CDR3 has 15 amino acids. CDR3: CASSLQGERSYEQYF. CDR3 bases: TGTGCCAGCAGTTTACAGGGGGAGAGGTCCTACGAGCAGTACTTC.

The rearrangement uses TRBV5-4 and TRBJ2-2; 8 bases align to TRBD1. CDR1 SGHNT and CDR2 YYREEE come from the germline V gene (reference sequence). J gave up 4 bases and V 4 bases, and 9 bases lay outside the gene matches. CDR3 length: 16 residues. CDR3 protein: CASSKGQGIATGELFF. The CDR3, as DNA: TGTGCCAGCAGCAAAGGACAGGGCATAGCCACCGGGGAGCTGTTTTTT.

This clonotype was counted once. This chain connects TRBV28 to TRBJ2-5; D is possibly TRBD2 (5 bases). CDR1 and CDR2 (germline): MDHEN, SYDVKM. The germline V and J ends were trimmed by 6 bases and 1 base, with 15 bases remaining between them. This CDR3 is built from 15 residues. This chain's CDR3 is CASSPRSGVQETQYF. For the CDR3, the DNA is TGTGCCAGCAGCCCAAGGTCCGGGGTCCAAGAGACCCAGTACTTC.

As for this clonotype: Given a far larger clone just one base away, this is likely a sequencing read error. V and J are TRBV5-8 and TRBJ1-1; tentatively, D is TRBD1 (6 bases). Germline V lookup: CDR1 SGHTS, CDR2 YDEGEE. CDR3 length: 13 amino acids. CDR3 nucleotide sequence: TGTGCCAGCGACAGGAGAGGAAACACTGGAGCTTTCTTT. Translated, it gives CASDRRGNTGAFF.

The table lists this clonotype with many counts. This rearrangement joins TRBV4-1 to TRBJ2-1; 16 bases match TRBD2. V was clipped by 4 bases and J by 1 base; unmatched bases: 4. CDR3 length equals 18 residues. Germline V lookup: CDR1 MGHRA, CDR2 YSYEKL. The DNA for the CDR3 is TGCGCCAGCAGCCTGGGACTAGCGGGAGGGAGGTCCTACAATGAGCAGTTCTTC. It translates to CASSLGLAGGRSYNEQFF.

This clonotype was counted many times. V is TRBV5-1 and J is TRBJ2-2; no firm D call. With 0 bases removed from V and 2 bases from J, the gap between germline ends came to 8 bases. Germline CDR1 reads SGHRS; CDR2 reads YFSETQ. CDR3 size: 15 residues. The CDR3 DNA reads as TGCGCCAGCAGCTTGGGACTGACCAACACCGGGGAGCTGTTTTTT. This encodes CASSLGLTNTGELFF.

This chain joins TRBV6-2 or TRBV6-3 and TRBJ2-7, with 9 bases identical to TRBD2. The CDR3 runs 15 residues. Per the germline V gene, CDR1 is MNHEY and CDR2 is SVGEGT. The V gene end was trimmed by 5 bases and the J gene end by 4 bases; junction bases not matched to a gene: 9. The CDR3 is CASSDLGGRVYEQYF. CDR3 nucleotides: TGTGCCAGCAGTGATTTGGGCGGGAGGGTTTACGAGCAGTACTTC.

In its sample, this clonotype was seen a few times. The V call is TRBV20-1, the J call TRBJ2-7, with D possibly being TRBD1 (5 bases). With 4 bases removed from V and 1 base from J, the gap between germline ends came to 17 bases. The CDR3 length is 15 residues. Germline V gives CDR1 DFQATT, CDR2 SNEGSKA (reference sequence). The CDR3 here is CSAIGAVGRSYEQYF. CDR3 bases: TGCAGTGCTATAGGGGCTGTGGGAAGATCCTACGAGCAGTACTTC.

The chain uses TRBV11-3 and TRBJ2-2, with D unclear. Deletions cut 1 base from V and 0 bases from J, with 12 bases between. The length of the CDR3 is 17 residues. Germline assignment: CDR1 SGHNT and CDR2 YENEEA. CDR3 loop: CASSLVSGYANTGELFF. Written as DNA, the CDR3 is TGTGCCAGCAGCTTAGTATCTGGATACGCGAACACCGGGGAGCTGTTTTTT.

This clonotype was counted many times. The junction does not match germline at one end; this may be a read error. This chain joins TRBV29-1 and TRBJ1-6; no reliable D call. The CDR3 length is 14 residues. Germline V lookup: CDR1 SQVTM, CDR2 ANQGSEA. CDR3 amino acids: CSAGEGDVNSLLHF. The CDR3 DNA sequence: TGCAGCGCCGGGGAGGGCGACGTTAATTCACTCCTCCACTTT.

This chain uses TRBV5-4 with TRBJ2-3; D not resolved. Trimming took 4 bases from V and 1 from J, leaving 10 bases between them. Looked up from germline, CDR1 is SGHNT and CDR2 is YYREEE (reference sequence). The CDR3 runs to 14 residues. The DNA for the CDR3 is TGTGCCAGCAGCCCCGTCGCGGGCACAGATACGCAGTATTTT. Amino acids: CASSPVAGTDTQYF.

In this sample, this clonotype turned up many times. The chain uses TRBV20-1 and TRBJ2-7; 8 bases are a match to TRBD1. This CDR3 has 14 residues. After removal of 6 bases from V and 5 bases from J, the junction contained 12 bases not matched to a gene. Germline V gene data show CDR1 as DFQATT and CDR2 as SNEGSKA (reference sequence). Here the CDR3 reads CSAPDRVNRNEQYF. Written as DNA, the CDR3 is TGCAGTGCCCCGGACAGGGTAAATAGGAACGAGCAGTACTTC.

At least ten counts were recorded for this clonotype. This rearrangement joins TRBV4-1 to TRBJ1-4, with TRBD1 as a possible D gene (6 bases). V was cut by 0 bases and J by 0 bases, with 8 bases left in between. The CDR3 has 16 amino acids. Germline-derived CDR1 and CDR2 are MGHRA and YSYEKL. CDR3 DNA sequence: TGCGCCAGCAGCCAAGATCCAGGGGCAACTAATGAAAAACTGTTTTTT. Its translation is CASSQDPGATNEKLFF.

On this clonotype itself: Since a far larger clone is one base different, this is likely a read error. This chain's CDR3 is CASSWTGKPYEQFF. DNA for the CDR3: TGCGCCAGCAGCTGGACAGGGAAACCCTACGAGCAGTTCTTC. The chain has TRBV5-1 and TRBJ2-1; 8 bases align to TRBD1. After removal of 3 bases from V and 10 bases from J, the junction contained 9 bases not matched to a gene. The V gene's germline CDR1 is SGHRS and CDR2 YFSETQ. There are 14 residues in the CDR3.

V is TRBV13 and J is TRBJ1-1; the D gene is possibly TRBD1 (6 bases). The CDR3 loop spans 17 amino acids. Trimming removed 2 bases at V and 3 bases at J, with 19 bases between. Germline-derived CDR1 and CDR2 are PRHDT and FYEKMQ (reference sequence). CDR3 DNA: TGTGCCAGCAGCTTATCCGCCCACAGGGCGGGGCACACTGAAGCTTTCTTT. It yields the protein CASSLSAHRAGHTEAFF. Full variable domain (remainder filled in from reference TRBV13 and TRBJ1-1): AAGVIQSPRHLIKEKRETATLKCYPIPRHDTVYWYQQGPGQDPQFLISFYEKMQSDKGSIPDRFSAQQFSDYHSELNMSSLELGDSALYFCASSLSAHRAGHTEAFFGQGTRLTVV.

This clonotype occurred a few times. The rearrangement uses TRBV2 and TRBJ2-1, with D tentatively TRBD1 or TRBD2 (7 bases each). The CDR3 length is 16 residues. Germline loops: CDR1 SNHLY, CDR2 FYNNEI. V lost 6 bases to trimming and J lost 9 bases, with 24 bases between them. In nucleotides, the CDR3 is TGTGCCAGCAGCTCAGGGGGAGTGGGGGGGCTGAGTGAGCAGTTCTTC. Translating gives CASSSGGVGGLSEQFF.

This clonotype was observed many times. The CDR3, as DNA: TGTGCCAGCTCACCACTGCAGGGAATCGGGGACTACGAGCAGTACTTC. It codes for CASSPLQGIGDYEQYF. The chain combines TRBV18 with TRBJ2-7, with D possibly called TRBD1 or TRBD2 (5 bases each). The CDR3 is made up of 16 amino acids. V lost 1 base to trimming and J lost 3 bases, with 16 bases between them. Germline loops: CDR1 KGHSH, CDR2 LQKENI.

On this clonotype itself: This sequence is one base from a far larger clone and is likely a read error. The chain uses TRBV19 and TRBJ2-7; a possible D gene is TRBD1 (5 bases). From germline, CDR1 is LNHDA and CDR2 SQIVND (reference sequence). V was pared by 7 bases and J by 7 bases, with 23 bases between. The CDR3 runs 15 residues. In DNA form, the CDR3 reads TGTGCCAGTAAAGTTACAGGTGGGATCTACAATGAGCAGTACTTC. Amino acids: CASKVTGGIYNEQYF.

This clonotype was seen many times. This chain links TRBV19 with TRBJ1-3; TRBD1 is a possible D gene (6 bases). The germline V and J ends were trimmed by 7 bases and 1 base, with 17 bases remaining between them. Germline V gives CDR1 LNHDA, CDR2 SQIVND (reference sequence). CDR3 length: 16 residues. The CDR3 DNA is TGTGCCAGTACCGGGGGGCAGACCCCTTCTGGAAACACCATATATTTT. It codes for CASTGGQTPSGNTIYF.